One sample yielded the 15 T cell receptor beta chains listed below, sequenced in a study of glioma-infiltrating T cells. Using RNA template, CDR3s of TCR alpha and beta were amplified with iRepertoire arm-PCR. TCRdb reprocessed the multiplex PCR reads with MiXCR, giving one entry per CDR3 protein. The sample holds around 180,000 distinct CDR3 sequences, around 42% seen once. The sample consisted of glioma tissue, nonneoplastic brain tissue, or PBMCs (not recorded which). These receptors all stem from a human donor with low-grade glioma or glioblastoma, undergoing nonglioma brain surgery, or in good health (not recorded which).

There are many counts of this clonotype. The rearrangement uses TRBV7-2 and TRBJ2-4; 8 bases are shared with TRBD1. Germline V lookup: CDR1 SGHTA, CDR2 FQGNSA. V lost 1 base and J lost 7; bases outside the gene matches: 6. This CDR3 spans 15 amino acids. CDR3 bases: TGTGCCAGCAGCTTAGGAGGGTCAGGGGGCAACATTCAGTACTTC. Protein product: CASSLGGSGGNIQYF.

This clonotype was detected only once. Just one base apart from a much larger clone, this may be a read error. The J gene is TRBJ2-7, the V gene TRBV20-1, with D perhaps TRBD1 (6 bases). CDR3 length: 12 residues. Trimming cost V 6 bases and J 5 bases, with 14 bases left between them. Germline V gene lookup returns CDR1 DFQATT and CDR2 SNEGSKA (reference sequence). CDR3 sequence reads: CSAHYTGHEQYF. The CDR3 DNA is TGCAGTGCCCACTACACAGGGCACGAGCAGTACTTC.

The chain joins TRBV20-1 to TRBJ2-5; the match to TRBD1 covers 7 bases. The CDR3 is 13 amino acids. Trimming at V came to 6 bases and at J to 4 bases, leaving 8 bases not matched to a gene. The germline V gene encodes CDR1 DFQATT and CDR2 SNEGSKA (reference sequence). CDR3 DNA: TGCAGTGCCCCTGAGGGGGCGCTAGAGACCCAGTACTTC. As protein: CSAPEGALETQYF.

Concerning this clonotype itself: One base away lies a much larger clone, so this may be a sequencing read error. The chain employs TRBV7-9 and TRBJ2-1; D is ambiguous. The CDR3 runs to 13 residues. Per the germline V gene, CDR1 is SEHNR and CDR2 is FQNEAQ (reference sequence). The CDR3 DNA sequence: TGTGCCAGCAGCTTCTTAGGAAGCAATAAGCAGTTCTTC. This encodes CASSFLGSNKQFF.

A word on this clonotype: A much larger clonotype is one base distant, so this may be a read error. The chain couples TRBV7-2 to TRBJ1-2, with D possibly being TRBD1 (5 bases). Looked up from germline, CDR1 is SGHTA and CDR2 is FQGNSA. CDR3 length: 12 residues. V was pared by 9 bases and J by 7 bases, with 15 bases between. The CDR3 DNA reads TGTGCCAGGAGGTCGGGGACGGGTGGCTACACCTTC. This gives the protein CARRSGTGGYTF. Full variable domain (missing parts from reference TRBV7-2 and TRBJ1-2): GAGVSQSPSNKVTEKGKDVELRCDPISGHTALYWYRQSLGQGLEFLIYFQGNSAPDKSGLPSDRFSAERTGGSVSTLTIQRTQQEDSAVYLCARRSGTGGYTFGSGTRLTVV.

This clonotype has only a few counts. This chain connects TRBV29-1 to TRBJ2-1, with 7 nucleotides matching TRBD2. The CDR3 has 13 residues. CDR1 SQVTM and CDR2 ANQGSEA come from the germline V gene. V lost 4 bases to trimming and J lost 6 bases; unmatched junction nucleotides: 6. The CDR3 DNA is TGCAGCGTTGTACTTGTAGCGGGCAATGAGCAGTTCTTC. It codes for CSVVLVAGNEQFF.

This clonotype was seen repeatedly, ten times or more. The chain couples TRBV12-3 or TRBV12-4 to TRBJ1-2; D is possibly TRBD1 (5 bases). Trimming removed 3 bases at V and 3 bases at J, with 8 bases between. This CDR3 contains 13 residues. For the CDR3, the DNA is TGTGCCAGCAGTTTGAGGGGACACTATGGCTACACCTTC. Amino acids: CASSLRGHYGYTF.

The table lists this clonotype with many counts. The CDR3 sequence: CASGTSVGNEQFF. In DNA form, the CDR3 reads TGTGCCAGCGGTACTAGTGTCGGCAATGAGCAGTTCTTC. The chain links TRBV6-4 to TRBJ2-1, with D possibly matching TRBD2 (5 bases). The CDR3 runs to 13 residues. The V and J ends lost 8 bases and 6 bases respectively, with 14 bases between them. The germline V gene encodes CDR1 MRHNA and CDR2 SNTAGT.

With respect to this clonotype: A clone one base away is much larger, so this may be a read error. Without the conserved terminal phenylalanine or tryptophan, this CDR3 likely stems from a read error. The chain combines TRBV28 with TRBJ2-1, with D perhaps matching TRBD1 or TRBD2 (5 bases each). Per the germline V gene, CDR1 is MDHEN and CDR2 is SYDVKM. There are 16 residues in the CDR3. The V gene lost 5 bases and the J gene lost 3 bases, with 17 bases spanning the gap. CDR3 region: CASSPPRGAIYNEQFL. CDR3 nucleotides: TGTGCCAGCAGTCCGCCGAGGGGCGCCATCTACAATGAGCAGTTCCTC.

In its sample, this clonotype was seen a few times. Being one base from a much bigger clone, this may be a read error. The gene calls are TRBV20-1 and TRBJ2-7, with 12 bases fitting TRBD2. The CDR3 covers 14 residues. Trimming cost V 6 bases and J 3 bases; bases outside gene matches: 6. Germline V gene lookup returns CDR1 DFQATT and CDR2 SNEGSKA (reference sequence). For the CDR3, the DNA is TGCAGTGCGGATGGACTAGCGGGGCACTACGAGCAGTACTTC. It codes for CSADGLAGHYEQYF.

As to this clonotype: A clone one base away is much larger, so this may be a read error. J is TRBJ2-5 and V is TRBV7-2; D is uncertain. Germline V gene sequence: CDR1 SGHTA, CDR2 FQGNSA. The V end was cut by 2 bases, the J end by 4 bases, with 8 bases between. The CDR3 has 13 amino acids. Here the CDR3 reads CASSLNGIETQYF. As DNA, the CDR3 is TGTGCCAGCAGCTTAAACGGAATAGAGACCCAGTACTTC.

With respect to this clonotype: Its ends do not fully match the called genes, so a read error is possible. V and J are TRBV5-1 and TRBJ1-6, with a weak D call TRBD1 (6 bases). The CDR3 covers 14 residues. From germline, CDR1 is SGHRS and CDR2 YFSETQ. This CDR3 reads CASSSDRDNSPPHF. In DNA, the CDR3 is TGCGCCAGCAGCTCGGACAGAGATAATTCACCCCCCCACTTT.

V usage is TRBV6-1 and J usage is TRBJ2-4; 7 bases line up with TRBD1. The CDR3 totals 18 residues. Per the germline V gene, CDR1 is MNHNS and CDR2 is SASEGT. V lost 6 bases, J lost 0 bases, and 14 bases stayed unmatched. CDR3 nucleotide sequence: TGTGCCAGCAGGCCCACGTCCGGACAGGAGATAGCCAAAAACATTCAGTACTTC. It is translated as CASRPTSGQEIAKNIQYF.

At least ten counts were recorded for this clonotype. V is TRBV28 and J is TRBJ2-7; TRBD2 might be the D (5 bases). CDR3 length: 16 amino acids. Per the germline V gene, CDR1 is MDHEN and CDR2 is SYDVKM. V gave up 5 bases and J gave up 5 bases, with 22 bases separating them. CDR3 region: CASSLPLGALANEQYF. CDR3 sequence (DNA): TGTGCCAGCAGTCTCCCCCTGGGAGCCTTGGCAAACGAGCAGTACTTC.

Remarks on this clonotype: A read error may be the cause here, since a much bigger clone is one base away. The genes are TRBV2 and TRBJ1-6; D gene uncertain. Germline V lookup: CDR1 SNHLY, CDR2 FYNNEI. The length of the CDR3 is 14 residues. V lost 6 bases and J 11 bases, leaving 17 bases between the germline ends. The CDR3 nucleotides read TGTGCCAGCAGGGGGAGACATGGTTTTGCACCCCTCCACTTT. It is translated as CASRGRHGFAPLHF. Together with reference TRBV2 and TRBJ1-6, the CDR3 gives the full variable domain: EPEVTQTPSHQVTQMGQEVILRCVPISNHLYFYWYRQILGQKVEFLVSFYNNEISEKSEIFDDQFSVERPDGSNFTLKIRSTKLEDSAMYFCASRGRHGFAPLHFGNGTRLTVT.